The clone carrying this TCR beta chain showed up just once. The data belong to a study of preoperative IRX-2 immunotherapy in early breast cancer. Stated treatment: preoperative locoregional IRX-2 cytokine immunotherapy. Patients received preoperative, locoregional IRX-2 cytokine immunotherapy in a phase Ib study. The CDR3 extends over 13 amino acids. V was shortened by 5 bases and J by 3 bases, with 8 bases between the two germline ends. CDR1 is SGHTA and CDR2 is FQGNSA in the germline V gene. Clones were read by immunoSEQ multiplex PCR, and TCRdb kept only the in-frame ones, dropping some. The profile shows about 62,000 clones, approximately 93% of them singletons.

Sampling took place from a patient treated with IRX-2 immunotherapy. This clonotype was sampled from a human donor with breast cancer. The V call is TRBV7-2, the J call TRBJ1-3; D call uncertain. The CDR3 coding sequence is TGTGCCAGCAGCCAGACGGTTGGAAACACCATATATTTT. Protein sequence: CASSQTVGNTIYF.